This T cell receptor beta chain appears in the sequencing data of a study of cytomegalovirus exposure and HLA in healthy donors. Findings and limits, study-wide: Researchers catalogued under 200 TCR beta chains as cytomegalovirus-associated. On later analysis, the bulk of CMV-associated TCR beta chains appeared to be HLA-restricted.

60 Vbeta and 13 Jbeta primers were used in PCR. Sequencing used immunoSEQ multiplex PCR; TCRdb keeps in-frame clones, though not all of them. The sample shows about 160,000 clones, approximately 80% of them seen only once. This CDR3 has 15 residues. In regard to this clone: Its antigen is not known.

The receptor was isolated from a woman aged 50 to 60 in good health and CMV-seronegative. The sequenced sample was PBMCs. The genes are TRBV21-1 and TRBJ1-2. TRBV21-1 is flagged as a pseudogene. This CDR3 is CASSKAGGKNYGYTF. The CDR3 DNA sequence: TGTGCCAGCAGCAAAGCGGGCGGGAAGAACTATGGCTACACCTTC.